This T cell receptor (beta chain) was retrieved from a study of blood T cell repertoires in COVID-19. Study summary: Samples taken during acute and convalescent COVID-19 were collected in the United States, Italy and Spain. Sources were T cells, B-cell-depleted T cells, or PBMCs; the material itself was cDNA or gDNA.

This table comes from immunoSEQ multiplex PCR, and its TCRdb copy is limited to in-frame clones, with some not included. The sample comprises about 320,000 clones, 85% of which are singletons, and 1.9% rests with the top ten. V lost 6 bases to trimming and J lost 0 bases, with 11 bases between them. This CDR3 contains 14 residues. Germline-derived CDR1 and CDR2 are MNHEY and SVGAGI. The clonotype originates from a woman aged 25 to 45 who had been exposed to COVID-19. The chain employs TRBV6-5 and TRBJ1-2; D is perhaps TRBD1 (5 bases). The material sequenced was PBMCs or T cells enriched from blood (not recorded which). DNA for the CDR3: TGTGCCAGCAGCTGGACACAAGCTAACTATGGCTACACCTTC. Its protein product is CASSWTQANYGYTF.